The 21 T cell receptor beta chains below all came from one sample that was sequenced in a study of cytomegalovirus exposure and HLA in healthy donors. 60 Vbeta and 13 Jbeta primers were used in PCR. Assay used: immunoSEQ multiplex PCR; TCRdb lists only in-frame clones, some missing. Among 110,000 to 150,000 clones listed, about 77% were seen once. Sequencing was carried out using PBMCs. The receptors come from a male donor in good health and CMV-seronegative.

A single count supports this clone. The chain carries TRBV29-1 and TRBJ2-3; a weak D match, TRBD2 (6 bases). Trimming removed 6 bases from V and 3 bases from J, with 10 bases in between. The germline CDR1 and CDR2 sequences are SQVTM and ANQGSEA. The CDR3 sequence is 12 residues long. Written as DNA, the CDR3 is TGCAGCGTCTCGGAGGGTACAGATACGCAGTATTTT. Translation: CSVSEGTDTQYF.

The chain couples TRBV6-5 to TRBJ2-2; maybe TRBD1 (6 bases). The CDR3 contains 13 residues. CDR1 is MNHEY and CDR2 is SVGAGI in the germline V gene. V was clipped by 8 bases and J by 6 bases, with 13 bases between them. The CDR3 here is CASEGVAAGELFF. CDR3 nucleotides: TGTGCCAGCGAGGGGGTGGCGGCCGGGGAGCTGTTTTTT.

This clone was seen a single time. The chain couples TRBV2 to TRBJ2-3; no reliable D call. Trimming took off 5 bases at V and 0 bases at J, with 24 bases between the two ends. The length of the CDR3 is 19 residues. Per germline, CDR1 SNHLY and CDR2 FYNNEI. The DNA for the CDR3 is TGTGCCAGCAGTTACCCTAGTATTGGTTATTTCTCTAGCACAGATACGCAGTATTTT. It codes for CASSYPSIGYFSSTDTQYF.

J is TRBJ2-7 and V is TRBV4-1; D possibly corresponds to TRBD2 (6 bases). The CDR3 consists of 13 residues. Per the germline V gene, CDR1 is MGHRA and CDR2 is YSYEKL. Trimming stripped 0 bases from V and 9 bases from J, with 12 bases between. CDR3 sequence (DNA): TGCGCCAGCAGCCAAGATAAAACGGGGGTGCAGTACTTC. Its translation is CASSQDKTGVQYF.

The V and J genes are TRBV11-3 and TRBJ2-1; 12 bases fit TRBD2. Germline loops: CDR1 SGHNT, CDR2 YENEEA. Trimming at V came to 2 bases and at J to 8 bases, leaving 10 bases not matched to a gene. The CDR3 length is 17 residues. CDR3 bases: TGTGCCAGCAGCTTACCGGCTAGCGGGGGGGTTCGAGATGAGCAGTTCTTC. This translates into CASSLPASGGVRDEQFF. Drawing the rest from reference TRBV11-3 and TRBJ2-1, the complete variable domain is EAGVVQSPRYKIIEKKQPVAFWCNPISGHNTLYWYLQNLGQGPELLIRYENEEAVDDSQLPKDRFSAERLKGVDSTLKIQPAELGDSAVYLCASSLPASGGVRDEQFFGPGTRLTVL.

Comments on this clone: At one end the junction does not follow the germline gene, possibly because of a read error. CDR3 region: CSSSLGGTHEQYF. DNA of the CDR3: TGTTCCAGCAGCTTAGGCGGAACCCACGAGCAGTACTTC. This sequence joins TRBV7-9 and TRBJ2-7; D gene uncertain. This CDR3 has 13 residues. Germline CDR1 is SEHNR and CDR2 is FQNEAQ (reference sequence).

The chain joins TRBV14 to TRBJ2-2, with 8 positions matching TRBD2. CDR1 is SGHDN, CDR2 FVKESK, per germline. This CDR3 is 15 amino acids long. J lost 6 bases, V lost 2 bases, and 5 bases had no gene match. As DNA, the CDR3 is TGTGCCAGCAGCCAACGGGCGGGGGGCCCCGGGGAGCTGTTTTTT. It translates to CASSQRAGGPGELFF.

The gene calls are TRBV5-4 and TRBJ2-7; 10 nucleotides match TRBD2. The CDR3 extends over 14 amino acids. V lost 4 bases to trimming and J lost 1 base; unmatched junction nucleotides: 2. Germline V lookup: CDR1 SGHNT, CDR2 YYREEE (reference sequence). CDR3 sequence: CASSRTSGSYEQYF. The DNA for the CDR3 is TGTGCCAGCAGCAGGACTAGCGGTTCCTACGAGCAGTACTTC.

The CDR3 DNA is TGTGCCAGAAGCTTGGGGGGCCACTCCTACGAGCAGTACTTC. It translates to CARSLGGHSYEQYF. This chain uses TRBV5-3 with TRBJ2-7; D is perhaps TRBD1 (5 bases). TRBV5-3 is annotated as an ORF whose role is uncertain. The V and J ends lost 0 bases and 0 bases respectively, with 7 bases between them. The CDR3 covers 14 residues.

The gene calls are TRBV23-1 and TRBJ2-7; no definite D call. TRBV23-1 is an ORF, with its function uncertain. Trimming stripped 8 bases from V and 2 bases from J, with 16 bases between. The CDR3 length is 14 residues. The CDR3 sequence is CASGIGLFAYEQYF. The CDR3 bases are TGCGCCAGCGGAATTGGGCTCTTCGCCTACGAGCAGTACTTC.

The J gene is TRBJ2-1, the V gene TRBV5-1, with TRBD2 identical over 12 bases. The J segment lost 7 bases and the V segment lost 4 bases, leaving 9 bases of the junction unmatched. CDR1 is SGHRS, CDR2 YFSETQ, per germline. The CDR3 sequence is 16 residues long. The CDR3 protein is CASSLRLAGEGNEQFF. DNA for the CDR3: TGCGCCAGCAGCCTACGACTAGCGGGAGAAGGAAATGAGCAGTTCTTC.

In this sample, this clone turned up once. The chain uses TRBV6-1 and TRBJ2-4; 10 bases map to TRBD2. The V gene's germline CDR1 is MNHNS and CDR2 SASEGT. This CDR3 is built from 17 residues. V shed 0 bases and J 1 base; nucleotides not matched to a gene: 3. The CDR3 sequence: CASSEARLAGAKNIQYF. CDR3 sequence (DNA): TGTGCCAGCAGTGAAGCCCGACTAGCGGGCGCCAAAAACATTCAGTACTTC.

This clone appeared a few times. The chain carries TRBV6-4 and TRBJ1-2; 8 bases agree with TRBD1. J was trimmed by 8 bases and V by 0 bases; bases with no gene match: 5. The length of the CDR3 is 14 residues. From germline, CDR1 is MRHNA and CDR2 SNTAGT. The CDR3 nucleotides are TGTGCCAGCAGTGACTCGCAGGGGGCGCGGGGCTACACCTTC. Translated, it gives CASSDSQGARGYTF.

V gene TRBV28 combines with J gene TRBJ2-1; no clear D. CDR3 size: 14 residues. The germline V and J ends were trimmed by 5 bases and 0 bases, with 8 bases remaining between them. Germline V gives CDR1 MDHEN, CDR2 SYDVKM. CDR3 amino acids: CASSPTGSYNEQFF. CDR3 nucleotide sequence: TGTGCCAGCAGTCCCACTGGCTCCTACAATGAGCAGTTCTTC. Based on the CDR3 plus reference TRBV28 and TRBJ2-1, the full variable domain is DVKVTQSSRYLVKRTGEKVFLECVQDMDHENMFWYRQDPGLGLRLIYFSYDVKMKEKGDIPEGYSVSREKKERFSLILESASTNQTSMYLCASSPTGSYNEQFFGPGTRLTVL.

This chain's CDR3 is CASSPQGSYEQYF. In DNA form, the CDR3 reads TGCGCCAGCAGCCCCCAGGGGTCCTACGAGCAGTACTTC. The genes are TRBV4-1 and TRBJ2-7, with a tentative D call TRBD1 (6 bases). V lost 4 bases to trimming and J lost 1 base, with 8 bases between them. The CDR3 is 13 amino acids. In germline, CDR1 is MGHRA, CDR2 YSYEKL.

The rearrangement links TRBV7-9 to TRBJ1-2, with D possibly matching TRBD1 (6 bases). Per germline, CDR1 SEHNR and CDR2 FQNEAQ (reference sequence). V lost 5 bases and J 4 bases, leaving 11 bases between the germline ends. The CDR3 length is 13 residues. As DNA, the CDR3 is TGTGCCAGCAGCCCACAGGGAACCTATGGCTACACCTTC. Its protein is CASSPQGTYGYTF.

This chain connects TRBV25-1 to TRBJ2-2; no firm D call. The CDR3 totals 16 residues. V lost 1 base and J lost 5, with 14 bases in between. CDR1 MGHDK and CDR2 SYGVNS come from the germline V gene. The CDR3 reads CASSEWAEERTGELFF. The CDR3 region has the DNA TGTGCCAGCAGTGAATGGGCAGAAGAAAGAACCGGGGAGCTGTTTTTT.

The V gene is TRBV6-1, the J gene TRBJ2-1; TRBD2 aligns across 7 bases. The germline gives CDR1 MNHNS, CDR2 SASEGT. The CDR3 is made up of 12 amino acids. The V and J ends lost 6 bases and 8 bases, in that order; junction bases with no gene match: 4. CDR3 in amino acids: CASRGGDYEQFF. The CDR3 bases are TGTGCCAGCAGGGGGGGGGACTATGAGCAGTTCTTC.

The V and J genes are TRBV10-2 and TRBJ2-3; D gene uncertain. V dropped 4 bases and J dropped 6 bases, with 8 bases sitting between them. Germline V gene lookup returns CDR1 WSHSY and CDR2 SAAADI. There are 12 residues in the CDR3. CDR3 protein: CASSVLVDTQYF. The CDR3 coding sequence is TGCGCCAGCAGTGTTTTAGTGGATACGCAGTATTTT.

J is TRBJ2-1 and V is TRBV6-5; TRBD1 might be the D (5 bases). V was pared by 2 bases and J by 0 bases, with 5 bases between. Germline CDR1 reads MNHEY; CDR2 reads SVGAGI. The CDR3 spans 14 residues. The chain's CDR3 is CASSYRGSYNEQFF. As DNA, the CDR3 is TGTGCCAGCAGTTACAGGGGCTCCTACAATGAGCAGTTCTTC.

This chain links TRBV25-1 with TRBJ2-7; a possible D gene is TRBD1 (5 bases). V lost 2 bases and J 6 bases, leaving 8 bases between the germline ends. CDR1 is MGHDK, CDR2 SYGVNS, per germline. CDR3 length: 12 amino acids. DNA for the CDR3: TGTGCCAGCAGTGAAACAGGCCGCGAGCAGTACTTC. Translated: CASSETGREQYF.